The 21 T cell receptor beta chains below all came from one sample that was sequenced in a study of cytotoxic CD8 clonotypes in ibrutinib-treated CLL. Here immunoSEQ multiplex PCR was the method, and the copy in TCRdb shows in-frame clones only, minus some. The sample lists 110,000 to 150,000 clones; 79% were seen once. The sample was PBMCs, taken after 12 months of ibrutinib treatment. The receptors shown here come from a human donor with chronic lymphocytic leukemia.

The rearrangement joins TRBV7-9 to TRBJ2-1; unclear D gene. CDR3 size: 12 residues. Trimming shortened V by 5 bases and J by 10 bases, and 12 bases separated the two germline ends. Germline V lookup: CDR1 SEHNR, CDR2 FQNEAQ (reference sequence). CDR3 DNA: TGTGCCAGCAGCCGTCGGAGCGCGGAGCAGTTCTTC. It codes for CASSRRSAEQFF.

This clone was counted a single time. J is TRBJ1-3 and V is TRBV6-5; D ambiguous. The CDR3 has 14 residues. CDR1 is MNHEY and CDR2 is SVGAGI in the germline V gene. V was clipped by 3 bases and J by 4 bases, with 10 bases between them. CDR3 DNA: TGTGCCAGCAGTTATCTGGCGGAGGGAAACACCATATATTTT. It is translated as CASSYLAEGNTIYF.

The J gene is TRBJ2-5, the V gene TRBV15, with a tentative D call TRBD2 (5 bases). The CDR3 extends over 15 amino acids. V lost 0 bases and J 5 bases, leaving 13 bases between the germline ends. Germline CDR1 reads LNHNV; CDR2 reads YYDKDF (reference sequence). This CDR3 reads CATSRDWAQRETQYF. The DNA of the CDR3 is TGTGCCACCAGCAGAGATTGGGCCCAGCGGGAGACCCAGTACTTC.

The DNA for the CDR3 is TGCGCCAGCAGCTTGGGAGGTAGCGGGAGGGCTTCCTACAATGAGCAGTTCTTC. Translation gives CASSLGGSGRASYNEQFF. The chain recombines TRBV5-1 with TRBJ2-1; the match to TRBD2 covers 11 bases. V was pared by 0 bases and J by 1 base, with 6 bases of the junction left unmatched. The germline V gene has CDR1 SGHRS and CDR2 YFSETQ. The CDR3 is 18 residues long.

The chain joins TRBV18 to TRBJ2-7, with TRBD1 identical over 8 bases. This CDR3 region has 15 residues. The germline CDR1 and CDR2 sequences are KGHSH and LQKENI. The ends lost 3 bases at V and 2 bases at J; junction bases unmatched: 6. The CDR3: CASSPGTGGPYEQYF. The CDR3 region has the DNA TGTGCCAGCTCACCGGGCACAGGGGGGCCCTACGAGCAGTACTTC.

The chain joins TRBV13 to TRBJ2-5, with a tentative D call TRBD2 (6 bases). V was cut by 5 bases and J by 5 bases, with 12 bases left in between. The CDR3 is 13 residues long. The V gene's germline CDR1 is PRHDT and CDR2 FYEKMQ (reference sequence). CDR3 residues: CASSPGSSETQYF. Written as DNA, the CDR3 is TGTGCCAGCAGCCCCGGGAGCAGCGAGACCCAGTACTTC.

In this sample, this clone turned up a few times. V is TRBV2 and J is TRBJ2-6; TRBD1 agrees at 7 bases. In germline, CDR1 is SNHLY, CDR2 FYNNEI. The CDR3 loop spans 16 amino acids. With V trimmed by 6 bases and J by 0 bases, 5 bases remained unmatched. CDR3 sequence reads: CASSARQGSGANVLTF. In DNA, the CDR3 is TGTGCCAGCAGCGCCCGACAGGGCTCTGGGGCCAACGTCCTGACTTTC.

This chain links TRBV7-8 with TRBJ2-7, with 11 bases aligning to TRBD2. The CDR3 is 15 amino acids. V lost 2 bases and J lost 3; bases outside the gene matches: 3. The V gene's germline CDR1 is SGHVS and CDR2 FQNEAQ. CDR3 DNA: TGTGCCAGCAGCTTACTAGCGGGAGGTTTCTACGAGCAGTACTTC. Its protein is CASSLLAGGFYEQYF.

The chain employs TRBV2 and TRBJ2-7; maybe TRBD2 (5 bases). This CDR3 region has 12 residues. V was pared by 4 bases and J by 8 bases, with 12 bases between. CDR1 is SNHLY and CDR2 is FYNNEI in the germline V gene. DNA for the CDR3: TGTGCCAGCAGTGTCGAGGGTGGTAAGCAGTACTTC. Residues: CASSVEGGKQYF.

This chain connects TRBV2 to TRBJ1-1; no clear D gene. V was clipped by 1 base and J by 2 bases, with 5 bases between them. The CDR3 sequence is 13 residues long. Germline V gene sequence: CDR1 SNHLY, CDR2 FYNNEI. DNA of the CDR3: TGTGCCAGCAGTGAAGGGGGAAACACTGAAGCTTTCTTT. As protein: CASSEGGNTEAFF.

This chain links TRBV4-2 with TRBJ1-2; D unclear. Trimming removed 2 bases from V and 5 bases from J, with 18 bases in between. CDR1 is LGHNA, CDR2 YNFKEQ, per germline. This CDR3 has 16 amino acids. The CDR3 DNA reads TGTGCCAGCAGCCAACGACATAGGGTCGGAAATTATGGCTACACCTTC. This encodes CASSQRHRVGNYGYTF.

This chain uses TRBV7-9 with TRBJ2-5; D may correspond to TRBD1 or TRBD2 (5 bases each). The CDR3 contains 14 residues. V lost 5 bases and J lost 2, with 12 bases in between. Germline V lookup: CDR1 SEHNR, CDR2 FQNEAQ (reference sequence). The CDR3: CASSLMGDQETQYF. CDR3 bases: TGTGCCAGCAGCCTCATGGGGGATCAAGAGACCCAGTACTTC. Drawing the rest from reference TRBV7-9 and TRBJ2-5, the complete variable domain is DTGVSQNPRHKITKRGQNVTFRCDPISEHNRLYWYRQTLGQGPEFLTYFQNEAQLEKSRLLSDRFSAERPKGSFSTLEIQRTEQGDSAMYLCASSLMGDQETQYFGPGTRLLVL.

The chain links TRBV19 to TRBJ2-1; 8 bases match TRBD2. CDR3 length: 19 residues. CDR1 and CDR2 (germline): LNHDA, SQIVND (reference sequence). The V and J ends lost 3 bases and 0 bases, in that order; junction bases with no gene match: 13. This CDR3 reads CASSIFASGPRSSYNEQFF. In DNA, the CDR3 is TGTGCCAGTAGTATCTTCGCTAGCGGGCCGAGGAGCTCCTACAATGAGCAGTTCTTC.

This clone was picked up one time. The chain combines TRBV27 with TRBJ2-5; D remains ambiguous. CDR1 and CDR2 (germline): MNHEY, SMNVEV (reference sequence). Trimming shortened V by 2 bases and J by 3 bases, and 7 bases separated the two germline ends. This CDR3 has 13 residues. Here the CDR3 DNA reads TGTGCCAGCAGTTTACAAACAGAAGAGACCCAGTACTTC. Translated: CASSLQTEETQYF.

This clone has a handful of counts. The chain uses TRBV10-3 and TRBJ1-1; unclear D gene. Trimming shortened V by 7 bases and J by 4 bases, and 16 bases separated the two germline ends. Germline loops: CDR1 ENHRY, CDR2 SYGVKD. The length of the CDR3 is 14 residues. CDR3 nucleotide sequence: TGTGCCATCACCAGCGGACCTCGAAGCACTGAAGCTTTCTTT. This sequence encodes CAITSGPRSTEAFF.

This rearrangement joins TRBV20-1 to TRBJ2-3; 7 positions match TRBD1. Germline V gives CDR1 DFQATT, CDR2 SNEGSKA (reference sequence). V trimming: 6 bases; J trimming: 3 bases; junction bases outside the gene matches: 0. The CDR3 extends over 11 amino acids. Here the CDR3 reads CSARGTDTQYF. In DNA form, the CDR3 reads TGCAGTGCCAGGGGGACAGATACGCAGTATTTT.

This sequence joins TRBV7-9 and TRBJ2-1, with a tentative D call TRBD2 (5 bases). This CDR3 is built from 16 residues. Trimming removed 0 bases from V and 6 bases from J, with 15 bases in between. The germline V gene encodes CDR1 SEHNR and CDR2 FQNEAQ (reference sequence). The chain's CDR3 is CASSLARTSSLNEQFF. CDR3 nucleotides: TGTGCCAGCAGCTTAGCGCGTACTAGTTCTCTCAATGAGCAGTTCTTC.

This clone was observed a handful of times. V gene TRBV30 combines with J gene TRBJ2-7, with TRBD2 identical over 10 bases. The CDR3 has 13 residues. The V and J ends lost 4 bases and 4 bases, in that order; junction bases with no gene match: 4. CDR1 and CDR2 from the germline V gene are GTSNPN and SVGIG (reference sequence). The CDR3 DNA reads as TGTGCCTGGACTAGCGGGAGTCGGTACGAGCAGTACTTC. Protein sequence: CAWTSGSRYEQYF.

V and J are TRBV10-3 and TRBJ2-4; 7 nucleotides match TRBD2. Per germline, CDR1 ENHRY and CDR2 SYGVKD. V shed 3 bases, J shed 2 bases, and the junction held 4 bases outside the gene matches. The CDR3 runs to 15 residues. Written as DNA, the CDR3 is TGTGCCATCAGTGAATTACTAGCGACCAAAAACATTCAGTACTTC. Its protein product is CAISELLATKNIQYF.

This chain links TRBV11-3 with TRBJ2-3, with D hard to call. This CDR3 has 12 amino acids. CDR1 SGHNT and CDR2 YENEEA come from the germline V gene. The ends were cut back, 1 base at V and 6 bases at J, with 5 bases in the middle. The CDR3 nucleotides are TGTGCCAGCAGCTTAGTGGGTGATACGCAGTATTTT. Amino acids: CASSLVGDTQYF.

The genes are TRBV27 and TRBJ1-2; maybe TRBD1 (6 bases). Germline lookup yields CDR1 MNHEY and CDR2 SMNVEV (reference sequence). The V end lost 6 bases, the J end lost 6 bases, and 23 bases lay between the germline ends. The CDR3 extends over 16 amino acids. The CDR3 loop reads CASSSTTQGSSNGYTF. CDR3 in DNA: TGTGCCAGCAGCTCTACGACACAGGGTTCGTCGAATGGCTACACCTTC.